The clone carrying this TCR beta chain was seen ten or more times. These data come from a study of blood T cell repertoires in COVID-19. Trimming at V came to 5 bases and at J to 7 bases, leaving 8 bases not matched to a gene. Per germline, CDR1 MNHEY and CDR2 SVGAGI. CDR3 size: 15 residues. Using immunoSEQ multiplex PCR, the repertoire was profiled, and TCRdb retains in-frame clones only, with some absent. The repertoire holds some 530,000 clones, with approximately 83% as singletons. The V and J genes are TRBV6-5 and TRBJ2-1; 10 bases agree with TRBD2. The TCR comes from a human donor in a cohort sampled during active COVID-19. Sequencing was carried out using peripheral blood. The CDR3 sequence is CASSPGLANFNEQFF. The CDR3 DNA follows: TGTGCCAGCAGTCCGGGACTAGCGAACTTTAATGAGCAGTTCTTC.